These 24 T cell receptor beta chains originate from one sample sequenced in a study of PD-1 blockade in mismatch repair-deficient tumors. TCRdb's table, derived via immunoSEQ multiplex PCR, lists solely in-frame clones and lacks some. The sample includes around 62,000 clones, approximately 82% of them seen just once. The sequencing used peripheral blood, collected 2 weeks after starting pembrolizumab. These receptors were collected from an adult with mismatch repair-deficient cancer.

The chain couples TRBV19 to TRBJ1-1; D is unresolved. Between the trimmed V and J ends, which lost 7 bases and 7 bases, there was a span of 16 bases. This CDR3 is built from 13 residues. CDR1 and CDR2 from the germline V gene are LNHDA and SQIVND (reference sequence). The CDR3: CASKPTIGLEAFF. The DNA of the CDR3 is TGTGCCAGTAAACCAACGATCGGCCTTGAAGCTTTCTTT. The full variable domain, in which reference TRBV19 and TRBJ1-1 provide the parts outside the CDR3, is DGGITQSPKYLFRKEGQNVTLSCEQNLNHDAMYWYRQDPGQGLRLIYYSQIVNDFQKGDIAEGYSVSREKKESFPLTVTSAQKNPTAFYLCASKPTIGLEAFFGQGTRLTVV.

The V and J genes are TRBV27 and TRBJ1-4, with D maybe TRBD1 (5 bases). Germline V gene sequence: CDR1 MNHEY, CDR2 SMNVEV (reference sequence). Trimming took 5 bases from V and 0 from J, leaving 16 bases between them. The CDR3 spans 17 residues. CDR3 in DNA: TGTGCCAGCAGTCCCAGGTCAGGGCCCGCAACTAATGAAAAACTGTTTTTT. Translated, it gives CASSPRSGPATNEKLFF.

This clone was counted between two and nine times. The V call is TRBV5-8, the J call TRBJ1-5; D is unclear. CDR1 is SGHTS and CDR2 is YDEGEE in the germline V gene. Trimming stripped 0 bases from V and 6 bases from J, with 16 bases between. This CDR3 contains 16 residues. CDR3 in amino acids: CASSLGRVGAIQPQHF. Written as DNA, the CDR3 is TGTGCCAGCAGCTTGGGGAGGGTCGGAGCAATTCAGCCCCAGCATTTT.

The CDR3 loop is CATSLRGGGELFF. CDR3 DNA: TGTGCCACCAGCCTCCGGGGAGGCGGGGAGCTGTTTTTT. The chain is built from TRBV15 and TRBJ2-2; D might be TRBD2 (6 bases). The CDR3 totals 13 residues. V was cut by 5 bases and J by 7 bases, with 11 bases left in between. Looked up from germline, CDR1 is LNHNV and CDR2 is YYDKDF (reference sequence). Full variable domain (missing parts from reference TRBV15 and TRBJ2-2): DAMVIQNPRYQVTQFGKPVTLSCSQTLNHNVMYWYQQKSSQAPKLLFHYYDKDFNNEADTPDNFQSRRPNTSFCFLDIRSPGLGDTAMYLCATSLRGGGELFFGEGSRLTVL.

The chain has TRBV27 and TRBJ1-2; D is unresolved. Germline values: CDR1 MNHEY, CDR2 SMNVEV (reference sequence). The germline V and J ends were trimmed by 5 bases and 5 bases, with 12 bases remaining between them. The CDR3 extends over 13 amino acids. This CDR3 is CASSRTPGYGYTF. The CDR3 bases are TGTGCCAGCAGTCGGACCCCGGGGTATGGCTACACCTTC.

The V gene is TRBV13, the J gene TRBJ2-7; D is ambiguous. V dropped 4 bases and J dropped 3 bases, with 16 bases sitting between them. CDR1 is PRHDT, CDR2 FYEKMQ, per germline (reference sequence). This CDR3 contains 15 residues. The CDR3 DNA reads as TGTGCCAGCAGCTGGCCCGTCGGCTCTCACTACGAGCAGTACTTC. It encodes CASSWPVGSHYEQYF.

The chain has TRBV6-1 and TRBJ1-4; 8 bases map to TRBD1. With V trimmed by 2 bases and J by 5 bases, 4 bases remained unmatched. The CDR3 length is 15 residues. Germline assignment: CDR1 MNHNS and CDR2 SASEGT. The CDR3 DNA is TGTGCCAGCAGTGAACAAACAGGGGGGAATGAAAAACTGTTTTTT. It specifies CASSEQTGGNEKLFF.

This clone has only a few counts. The chain recombines TRBV10-3 with TRBJ1-1; no definite D call. The CDR3 consists of 16 residues. V lost 4 bases to trimming and J lost 4 bases, with 19 bases between them. The germline gives CDR1 ENHRY, CDR2 SYGVKD. Written as DNA, the CDR3 is TGTGCCATCAGTGGTGGAGGTGGCAGCGGAGGCACTGAAGCTTTCTTT. Translated, it gives CAISGGGGSGGTEAFF.

The CDR3 sequence: CASTLGTEKEKLFF. As DNA, the CDR3 is TGTGCCAGCACCCTCGGGACGGAAAAAGAAAAACTGTTTTTT. The chain combines TRBV21-1 with TRBJ1-4. TRBV21-1 is given as a pseudogene. The CDR3 length is 14 residues.

The CDR3 DNA sequence: TGTGCCACCAGCTTGGGGGGTATGAACACTGAAGCTTTCTTT. Translated, it gives CATSLGGMNTEAFF. The chain joins TRBV15 to TRBJ1-1; maybe TRBD1 (5 bases). Trimming stripped 5 bases from V and 0 bases from J, with 10 bases between. The CDR3 totals 14 residues. CDR1 is LNHNV and CDR2 is YYDKDF in the germline V gene (reference sequence).

This clone is a singleton in its sample. The chain recombines TRBV5-5 with TRBJ2-7; no reliable D call. The CDR3 runs to 13 residues. CDR1 is SGHKS, CDR2 YYEKEE, per germline (reference sequence). V was cut by 6 bases and J by 3 bases, with 13 bases left in between. DNA of the CDR3: TGTGCCAGCATCGGTCACACAGACTACGAGCAGTACTTC. It codes for CASIGHTDYEQYF.

The chain combines TRBV27 with TRBJ1-5, with 10 bases fitting TRBD1. The trim removed 5 bases at V and 8 bases at J, leaving 6 bases unmatched. This CDR3 comprises 14 residues. The germline gives CDR1 MNHEY, CDR2 SMNVEV (reference sequence). CDR3 residues: CASSDRDRGEPQHF. CDR3 sequence (DNA): TGTGCCAGCAGTGACCGGGACAGGGGCGAGCCCCAGCATTTT.

The chain combines TRBV29-1 with TRBJ1-2, with 7 bases identical to TRBD1. CDR3 length: 15 residues. Germline V gives CDR1 SQVTM, CDR2 ANQGSEA. The junction had 16 bases not matched to a gene; V was cut back by 7 bases and J by 5 bases. The CDR3 reads CSASISGTEAYGYTF. The DNA for the CDR3 is TGCAGCGCCTCTATCTCTGGGACAGAAGCTTATGGCTACACCTTC.

The rearrangement links TRBV6-1 to TRBJ2-7; TRBD1 might be the D (5 bases). V was trimmed by 6 bases and J by 3 bases, leaving 9 bases between them. This CDR3 spans 12 amino acids. The germline V gene encodes CDR1 MNHNS and CDR2 SASEGT. The CDR3 region has the DNA TGTGCCAGCAGCGTGGACATCTACGAGCAGTACTTC. The encoded protein is CASSVDIYEQYF.

The chain is built from TRBV12-5 and TRBJ2-3; 11 nucleotides match TRBD2. V lost 5 bases and J lost 2; bases outside the gene matches: 15. The germline gives CDR1 LGHNT, CDR2 FRNRAP. The CDR3 runs to 19 residues. CDR3 region: CASGPDPGLAVRYTDTQYF. The CDR3 bases are TGTGCTAGTGGTCCAGACCCGGGACTAGCGGTCCGATACACAGATACGCAGTATTTT.

This clone has a handful of counts. The CDR3 sequence: CASRGGTPSNEKLFF. CDR3 in DNA: TGTGCCAGTAGGGGGGGGACACCGTCTAATGAAAAACTGTTTTTT. The chain recombines TRBV19 with TRBJ1-4, with TRBD1 as a possible D gene (6 bases). The CDR3 runs 15 residues. Trimming stripped 6 bases from V and 3 bases from J, with 14 bases between. Germline-derived CDR1 and CDR2 are LNHDA and SQIVND (reference sequence).

The gene calls are TRBV7-9 and TRBJ2-3; 7 bases fit TRBD1. The J segment lost 5 bases and the V segment lost 1 base, leaving 6 bases of the junction unmatched. The germline V gene has CDR1 SEHNR and CDR2 FQNEAQ (reference sequence). This CDR3 has 15 amino acids. This CDR3 is CASSLERGRQDTQYF. In nucleotides, the CDR3 is TGTGCCAGCAGCTTAGAAAGGGGGCGTCAAGATACGCAGTATTTT. The full variable domain, in which reference TRBV7-9 and TRBJ2-3 provide the parts outside the CDR3, is DTGVSQNPRHKITKRGQNVTFRCDPISEHNRLYWYRQTLGQGPEFLTYFQNEAQLEKSRLLSDRFSAERPKGSFSTLEIQRTEQGDSAMYLCASSLERGRQDTQYFGPGTRLTVL.

The chain joins TRBV5-5 to TRBJ2-1; 7 bases line up with TRBD2. V gave up 6 bases and J gave up 8 bases; unmatched junction bases: 8. The CDR3 extends over 13 amino acids. Germline CDR1 SGHKS, CDR2 YYEKEE (reference sequence). CDR3 in amino acids: CASIVAGVHEQFF. The CDR3 DNA reads as TGTGCCAGCATCGTGGCGGGAGTTCATGAGCAGTTCTTC.

The table lists this clone with a count of one. The CDR3 protein is CASSQDLRTSDEQFF. CDR3 DNA: TGCGCCAGCAGCCAAGATCTCCGGACTAGCGATGAGCAGTTCTTC. V gene TRBV4-3 combines with J gene TRBJ2-1; the match to TRBD2 covers 9 bases. Unmatched junction bases numbered 5, after V lost 0 bases and J lost 8 bases. The CDR3 is 15 residues long. In germline, CDR1 is LGHNA, CDR2 YSLEER.

This chain joins TRBV5-6 and TRBJ2-1; no clear D. Trimming took off 1 base at V and 9 bases at J, with 20 bases between the two ends. Germline CDR1 SGHDT, CDR2 YYEEEE. This CDR3 contains 16 residues. Here the CDR3 reads CASSLLTDLDGGEQFF. The CDR3 DNA is TGTGCCAGCAGCTTGCTTACGGACCTCGACGGTGGTGAGCAGTTCTTC. The full variable domain, completed using reference TRBV5-6 and TRBJ2-1, is DAGVTQSPTHLIKTRGQQVTLRCSPKSGHDTVSWYQQALGQGPQFIFQYYEEEERQRGNFPDRFSGHQFPNYSSELNVNALLLGDSALYLCASSLLTDLDGGEQFFGPGTRLTVL.

The chain carries TRBV7-9 and TRBJ1-3; 9 bases map to TRBD1. Losses at the gene ends were 5 bases for V and 4 bases for J; bases not matched to a gene: 9. This CDR3 has 16 residues. Germline V lookup: CDR1 SEHNR, CDR2 FQNEAQ (reference sequence). CDR3 DNA: TGTGCCAGCAGCCTAGGACAGGGGTCCATCGGAAACACCATATATTTT. Protein: CASSLGQGSIGNTIYF. Filled out from reference TRBV7-9 and TRBJ1-3, the complete variable domain reads DTGVSQNPRHKITKRGQNVTFRCDPISEHNRLYWYRQTLGQGPEFLTYFQNEAQLEKSRLLSDRFSAERPKGSFSTLEIQRTEQGDSAMYLCASSLGQGSIGNTIYFGEGSWLTVV.

In this sample, this clone turned up once. The V gene is TRBV29-1, the J gene TRBJ2-7; the D is unclear. The germline V gene has CDR1 SQVTM and CDR2 ANQGSEA. CDR3 length: 12 residues. V lost 4 bases and J 0 bases, leaving 7 bases between the germline ends. The CDR3 reads CSVGADSYEQYF. In DNA form, the CDR3 reads TGCAGCGTTGGGGCGGACTCCTACGAGCAGTACTTC.

The chain joins TRBV5-4 to TRBJ2-1, with 11 nucleotides matching TRBD2. The CDR3 covers 15 residues. V dropped 0 bases and J dropped 5; count of bases not matched to a gene: 1. CDR1 is SGHNT and CDR2 is YYREEE in the germline V gene (reference sequence). CDR3 region: CASSLGLAGNNEQFF. CDR3 coding DNA: TGTGCCAGCAGCTTGGGACTAGCGGGAAACAATGAGCAGTTCTTC.

The chain has TRBV25-1 and TRBJ2-5; D might be TRBD1 or TRBD2, each matching 6 bases. The ends were cut back, 3 bases at V and 4 bases at J, with 18 bases in the middle. Germline CDR1 and CDR2: MGHDK and SYGVNS. CDR3 length equals 16 residues. CDR3 residues: CASSDGGPGRTETQYF. Written as DNA, the CDR3 is TGTGCCAGCAGTGATGGGGGGCCGGGGCGTACAGAGACCCAGTACTTC.